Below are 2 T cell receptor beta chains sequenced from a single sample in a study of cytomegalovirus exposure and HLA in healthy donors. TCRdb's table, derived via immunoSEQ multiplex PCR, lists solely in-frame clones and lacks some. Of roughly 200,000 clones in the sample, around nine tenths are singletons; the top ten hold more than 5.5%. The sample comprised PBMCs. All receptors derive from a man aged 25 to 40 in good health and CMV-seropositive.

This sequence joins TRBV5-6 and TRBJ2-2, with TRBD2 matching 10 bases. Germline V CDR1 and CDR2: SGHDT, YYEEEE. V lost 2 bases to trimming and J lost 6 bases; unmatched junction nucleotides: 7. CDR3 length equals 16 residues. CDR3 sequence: CASSLMTSGWAGELFF. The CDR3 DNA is TGTGCCAGCAGCTTAATGACTAGCGGGTGGGCCGGGGAGCTGTTTTTT.

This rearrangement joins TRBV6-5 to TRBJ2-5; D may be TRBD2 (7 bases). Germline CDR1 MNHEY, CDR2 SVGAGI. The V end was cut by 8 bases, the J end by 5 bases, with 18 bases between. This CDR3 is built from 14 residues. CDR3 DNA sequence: TGTGCCAGCGCAGCCCTGGGGGGGGGCGAGACCCAGTACTTC. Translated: CASAALGGGETQYF.